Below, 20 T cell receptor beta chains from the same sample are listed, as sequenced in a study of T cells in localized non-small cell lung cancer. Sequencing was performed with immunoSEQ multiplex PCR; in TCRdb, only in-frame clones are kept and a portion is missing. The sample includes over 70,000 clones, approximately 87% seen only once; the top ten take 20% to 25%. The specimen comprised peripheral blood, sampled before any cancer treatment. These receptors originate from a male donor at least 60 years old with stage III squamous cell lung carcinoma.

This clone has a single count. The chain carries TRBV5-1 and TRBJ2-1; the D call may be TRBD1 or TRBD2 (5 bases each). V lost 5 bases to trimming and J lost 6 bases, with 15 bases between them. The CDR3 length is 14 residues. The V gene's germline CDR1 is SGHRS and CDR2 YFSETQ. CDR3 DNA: TGCGCCAGCAGTTACTCGGGACCCCTCAATGAGCAGTTCTTC. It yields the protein CASSYSGPLNEQFF.

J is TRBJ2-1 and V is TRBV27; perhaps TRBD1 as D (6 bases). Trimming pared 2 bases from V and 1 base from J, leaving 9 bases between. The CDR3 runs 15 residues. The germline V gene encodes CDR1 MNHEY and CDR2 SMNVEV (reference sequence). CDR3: CASSLGQGSYNEQFF. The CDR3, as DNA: TGTGCCAGCAGTTTAGGGCAGGGGTCCTACAATGAGCAGTTCTTC.

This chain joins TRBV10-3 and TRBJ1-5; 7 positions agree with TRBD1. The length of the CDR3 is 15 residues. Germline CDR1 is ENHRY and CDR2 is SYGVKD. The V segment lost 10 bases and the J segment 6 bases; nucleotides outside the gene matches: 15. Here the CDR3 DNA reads TGTGCCACACGACAGGGCCGAGACGGTCGTCAGCCCCAGCATTTT. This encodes CATRQGRDGRQPQHF.

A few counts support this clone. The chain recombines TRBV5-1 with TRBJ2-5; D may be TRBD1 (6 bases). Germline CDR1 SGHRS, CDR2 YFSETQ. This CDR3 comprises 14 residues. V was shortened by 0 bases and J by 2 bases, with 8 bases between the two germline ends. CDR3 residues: CASSLEGVQETQYF. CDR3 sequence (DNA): TGCGCCAGCAGCTTGGAGGGGGTTCAAGAGACCCAGTACTTC.

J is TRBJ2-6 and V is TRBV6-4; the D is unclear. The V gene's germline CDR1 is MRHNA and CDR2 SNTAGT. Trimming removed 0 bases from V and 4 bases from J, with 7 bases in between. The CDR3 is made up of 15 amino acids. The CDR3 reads CASSDSVTGANVLTF. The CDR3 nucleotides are TGTGCCAGCAGTGACTCAGTCACCGGGGCCAACGTCCTGACTTTC.

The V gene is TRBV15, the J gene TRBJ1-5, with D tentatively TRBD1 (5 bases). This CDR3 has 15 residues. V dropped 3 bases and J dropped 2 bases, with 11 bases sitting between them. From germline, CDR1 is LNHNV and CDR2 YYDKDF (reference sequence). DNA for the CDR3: TGTGCCACCAGCAGGGGGGACGTCGGCAATCAGCCCCAGCATTTT. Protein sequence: CATSRGDVGNQPQHF.

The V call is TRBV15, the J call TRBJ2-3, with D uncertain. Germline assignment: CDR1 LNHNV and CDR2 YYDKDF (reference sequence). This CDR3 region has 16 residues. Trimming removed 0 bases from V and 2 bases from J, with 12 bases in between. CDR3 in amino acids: CATSRDRAGLTDTQYF. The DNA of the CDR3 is TGTGCCACCAGCAGAGATCGGGCAGGCCTCACAGATACGCAGTATTTT.

The CDR3 DNA reads TGTGCCAGCAGTTACCCGTCCGGTAGTCAGCCCCAGCATTTT. Its protein is CASSYPSGSQPQHF. The chain links TRBV6-6 to TRBJ1-5; D gene unclear. Trimming stripped 2 bases from V and 6 bases from J, with 11 bases between. The CDR3 totals 14 residues. CDR1 and CDR2 (germline): MNHNY, SVGAGI (reference sequence).

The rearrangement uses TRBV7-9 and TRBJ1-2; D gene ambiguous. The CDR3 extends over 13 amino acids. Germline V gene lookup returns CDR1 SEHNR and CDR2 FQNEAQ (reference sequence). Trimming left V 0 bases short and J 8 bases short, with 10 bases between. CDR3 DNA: TGTGCCAGCAGCTTAGCAACCCTGGGCGGCTACACCTTC. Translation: CASSLATLGGYTF.

The CDR3 DNA is TGTGCCTGCGCCTCAGGGTCGGGTAATTCACCCCTCCACTTT. Translation gives CACASGSGNSPLHF. The chain couples TRBV19 to TRBJ1-6; D possibly corresponds to TRBD1 (5 bases). Trimming stripped 11 bases from V and 6 bases from J, with 17 bases between. The CDR3 runs 14 residues. Looked up from germline, CDR1 is LNHDA and CDR2 is SQIVND (reference sequence).

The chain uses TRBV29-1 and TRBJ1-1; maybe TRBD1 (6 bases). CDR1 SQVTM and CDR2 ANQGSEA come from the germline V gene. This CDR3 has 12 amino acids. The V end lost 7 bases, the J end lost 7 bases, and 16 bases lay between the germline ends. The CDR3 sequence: CSAQGGGGEAFF. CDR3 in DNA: TGCAGCGCCCAAGGGGGGGGCGGTGAAGCTTTCTTT.

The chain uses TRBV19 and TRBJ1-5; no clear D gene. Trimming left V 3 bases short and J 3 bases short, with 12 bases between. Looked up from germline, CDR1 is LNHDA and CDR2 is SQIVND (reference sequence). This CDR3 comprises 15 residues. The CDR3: CASSITQTHNQPQHF. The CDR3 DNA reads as TGTGCCAGTAGTATCACACAGACTCACAATCAGCCCCAGCATTTT. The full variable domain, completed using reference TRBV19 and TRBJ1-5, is DGGITQSPKYLFRKEGQNVTLSCEQNLNHDAMYWYRQDPGQGLRLIYYSQIVNDFQKGDIAEGYSVSREKKESFPLTVTSAQKNPTAFYLCASSITQTHNQPQHFGDGTRLSIL.

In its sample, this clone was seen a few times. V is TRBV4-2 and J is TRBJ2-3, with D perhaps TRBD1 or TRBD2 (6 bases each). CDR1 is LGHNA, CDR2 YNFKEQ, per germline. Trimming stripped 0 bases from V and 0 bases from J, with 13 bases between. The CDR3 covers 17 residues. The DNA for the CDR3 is TGTGCCAGCAGCCAAGAGGGCTCGGGGGCCAGCACAGATACGCAGTATTTT. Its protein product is CASSQEGSGASTDTQYF.

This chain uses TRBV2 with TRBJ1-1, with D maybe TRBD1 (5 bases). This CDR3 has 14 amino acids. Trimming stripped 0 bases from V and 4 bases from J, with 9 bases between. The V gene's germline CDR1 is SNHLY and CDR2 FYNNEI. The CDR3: CASSEAWRGTEAFF. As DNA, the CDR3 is TGTGCCAGCAGTGAAGCGTGGAGGGGCACTGAAGCTTTCTTT.

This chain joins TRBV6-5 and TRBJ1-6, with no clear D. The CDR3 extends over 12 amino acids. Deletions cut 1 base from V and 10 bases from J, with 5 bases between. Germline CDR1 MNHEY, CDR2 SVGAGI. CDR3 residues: CASSYWGSPLHF. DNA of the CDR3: TGTGCCAGCAGTTACTGGGGATCACCCCTCCACTTT.

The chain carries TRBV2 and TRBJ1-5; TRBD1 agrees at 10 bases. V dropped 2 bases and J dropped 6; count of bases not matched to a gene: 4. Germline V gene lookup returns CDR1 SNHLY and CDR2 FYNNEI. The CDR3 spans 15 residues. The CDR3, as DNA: TGTGCCAGCAGTGAAAACGGACAGGGGGTTCAGCCCCAGCATTTT. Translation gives CASSENGQGVQPQHF. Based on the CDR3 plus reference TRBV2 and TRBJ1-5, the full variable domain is EPEVTQTPSHQVTQMGQEVILRCVPISNHLYFYWYRQILGQKVEFLVSFYNNEISEKSEIFDDQFSVERPDGSNFTLKIRSTKLEDSAMYFCASSENGQGVQPQHFGDGTRLSIL.

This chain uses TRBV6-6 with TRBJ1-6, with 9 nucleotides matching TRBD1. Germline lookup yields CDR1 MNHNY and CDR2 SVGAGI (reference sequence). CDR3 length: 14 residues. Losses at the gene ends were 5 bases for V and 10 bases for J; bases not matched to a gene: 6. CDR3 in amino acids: CASSQGQGGSPLHF. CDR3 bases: TGTGCCAGCAGTCAGGGACAGGGAGGCTCACCCCTCCACTTT.

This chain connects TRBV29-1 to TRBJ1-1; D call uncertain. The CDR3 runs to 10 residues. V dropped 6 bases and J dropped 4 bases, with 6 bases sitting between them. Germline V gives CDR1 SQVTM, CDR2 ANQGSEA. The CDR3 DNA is TGCAGCGTGCAGCGCACTGAAGCTTTCTTT. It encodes CSVQRTEAFF.

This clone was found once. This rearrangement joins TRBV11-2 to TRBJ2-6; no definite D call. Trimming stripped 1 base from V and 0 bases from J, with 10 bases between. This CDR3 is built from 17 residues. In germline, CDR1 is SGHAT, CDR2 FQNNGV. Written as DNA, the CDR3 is TGTGCCAGCAGCTTAGTCGGCAGCAGCTCTGGGGCCAACGTCCTGACTTTC. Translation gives CASSLVGSSSGANVLTF.

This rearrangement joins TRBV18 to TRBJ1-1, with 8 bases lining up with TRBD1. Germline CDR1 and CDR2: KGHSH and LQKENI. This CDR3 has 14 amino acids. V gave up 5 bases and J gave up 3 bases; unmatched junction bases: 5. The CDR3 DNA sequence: TGTGCCAGCTCAACACAGGGGGTCGACACTGAAGCTTTCTTT. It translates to CASSTQGVDTEAFF. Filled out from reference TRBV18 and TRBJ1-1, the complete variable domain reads NAGVMQNPRHLVRRRGQEARLRCSPMKGHSHVYWYRQLPEEGLKFMVYLQKENIIDESGMPKERFSAEFPKEGPSILRIQQVVRGDSAAYFCASSTQGVDTEAFFGQGTRLTVV.